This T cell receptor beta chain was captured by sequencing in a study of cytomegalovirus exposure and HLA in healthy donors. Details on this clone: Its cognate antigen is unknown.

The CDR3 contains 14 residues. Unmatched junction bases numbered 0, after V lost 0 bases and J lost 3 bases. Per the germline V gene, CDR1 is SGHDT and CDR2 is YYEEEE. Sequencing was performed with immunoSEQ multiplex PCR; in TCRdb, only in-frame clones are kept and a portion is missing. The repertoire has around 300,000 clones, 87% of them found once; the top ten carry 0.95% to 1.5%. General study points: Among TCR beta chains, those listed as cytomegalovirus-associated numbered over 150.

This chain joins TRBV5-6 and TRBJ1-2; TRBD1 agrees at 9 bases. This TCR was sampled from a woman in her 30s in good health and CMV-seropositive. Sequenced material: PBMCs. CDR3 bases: TGTGCCAGCAGCTTGGGGACAGGGGACTATGGCTACACCTTC. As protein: CASSLGTGDYGYTF.